This TCR beta chain came from a study of blood T cells in healthy people across ages. Details on this clonotype: Its antigen is not known.

The CDR3 runs 16 residues. CDR1 DFQATT and CDR2 SNEGSKA come from the germline V gene (reference sequence). V was pared by 0 bases and J by 2 bases, with 16 bases between. Study-wide findings and caveats: A roughly linear fall in TCR beta diversity per million T cells was seen with increasing age.

PCR was performed a second time for roughly 7 to 12 cycles using a sample-barcoded 5' primer and a J-beta primer mix. TCRdb fed the 5' RACE reads into MiXCR, producing one record per CDR3 protein. The sample includes 1 million or so distinct CDR3 sequences, 45% of them seen just once. The sample consisted of blood. The J gene is TRBJ2-5, the V gene TRBV20-1; TRBD2 is a possible D gene (6 bases). This clonotype originated in a woman in her sixties or seventies in good health. CDR3 bases: TGCAGTGCTAGAGACACTGGCAGCGGGCGTCAAGAGACCCAGTACTTC. Translated: CSARDTGSGRQETQYF.